Listed here are 29 T cell receptor beta chains from one sample, sequenced in a study of CD8+ T cells in alopecia areata. Reverse transcription of extracted RNA yielded cDNA, which provided the sequencing template. Sequencing used immunoSEQ multiplex PCR; TCRdb keeps in-frame clones, though not all of them. The repertoire includes some 200,000 clones, approximately 45% of them detected once, and approximately 2.4% sits in the top ten. Treatment: oral pan-JAK inhibitor, 5-10 mg twice daily. This specimen consisted of CD4+ T cells sorted from blood, obtained at roughly week 36, from a patient treated with tofacitinib. The receptors derive from a human donor with alopecia areata.

The chain has TRBV29-1 and TRBJ1-3, with 7 bases that match TRBD1. This CDR3 has 15 residues. Trimming at V came to 6 bases and at J to 0 bases, leaving 8 bases not matched to a gene. Germline CDR1 reads SQVTM; CDR2 reads ANQGSEA. CDR3 sequence: CSVQTGPDSGNTIYF. The CDR3 bases are TGCAGCGTACAGACAGGGCCGGACTCTGGAAACACCATATATTTT.

V gene TRBV28 combines with J gene TRBJ1-2; tentative D call: TRBD1 (6 bases). V lost 4 bases and J 4 bases, leaving 13 bases between the germline ends. This CDR3 region has 14 residues. Germline V gene sequence: CDR1 MDHEN, CDR2 SYDVKM. The DNA for the CDR3 is TGTGCCAGCAGTTCGGACAGAGCCCTCTATGGCTACACCTTC. It specifies CASSSDRALYGYTF.

The rearrangement joins TRBV4-3 to TRBJ1-2; TRBD1 matches 9 bases. Germline CDR1 is LGHNA and CDR2 is YSLEER. This CDR3 has 15 residues. V shed 0 bases, J shed 3 bases, and the junction held 2 bases outside the gene matches. DNA of the CDR3: TGCGCCAGCAGCCAAGAGGGACAGGGTGACTATGGCTACACCTTC. Amino acid sequence: CASSQEGQGDYGYTF.

Concerning this clone itself: Other nucleotide sequences from this sample produce the same CDR3. The chain combines TRBV20-1 with TRBJ2-3; D unclear. Germline lookup yields CDR1 DFQATT and CDR2 SNEGSKA (reference sequence). The CDR3 length is 11 residues. V was cut by 3 bases and J by 6 bases, with 7 bases left in between. The CDR3 region has the DNA TGCAGTGCTAGCTCCGGGGATACGCAGTATTTT. Protein: CSASSGDTQYF.

The chain uses TRBV6-5 and TRBJ2-2; 7 bases match TRBD2. The ends lost 4 bases at V and 5 bases at J; junction bases unmatched: 7. The CDR3 extends over 15 amino acids. Looked up from germline, CDR1 is MNHEY and CDR2 is SVGAGI. The CDR3 loop is CASSWGGLETGELFF. The CDR3, as DNA: TGTGCCAGCAGTTGGGGAGGACTAGAGACCGGGGAGCTGTTTTTT.

The CDR3, as DNA: TGCGCCAGCGGCCCGGGACAGGGGGCCAACGAGCAGTACTTC. Protein: CASGPGQGANEQYF. The chain has TRBV5-1 and TRBJ2-7, with 12 bases aligning to TRBD1. V was pared by 7 bases and J by 5 bases, with 7 bases of the junction left unmatched. Germline V lookup: CDR1 SGHRS, CDR2 YFSETQ. The CDR3 loop spans 14 amino acids.

Only a few counts were recorded for this clone. The chain carries TRBV14 and TRBJ2-5; D gene uncertain. The CDR3 is 15 amino acids. In germline, CDR1 is SGHDN, CDR2 FVKESK. V shed 1 base and J shed 0 bases, with 9 bases lying between them. CDR3 sequence reads: CASSQGLTYQETQYF. As DNA, the CDR3 is TGTGCCAGCAGCCAAGGTCTGACATACCAAGAGACCCAGTACTTC. Full variable domain (remainder filled in from reference TRBV14 and TRBJ2-5): EAGVTQFPSHSVIEKGQTVTLRCDPISGHDNLYWYRRVMGKEIKFLLHFVKESKQDESGMPNNRFLAERTGGTYSTLKVQPAELEDSGVYFCASSQGLTYQETQYFGPGTRLLVL.

V is TRBV30 and J is TRBJ1-1; D unclear. V lost 2 bases to trimming and J lost 8 bases, with 18 bases between them. CDR1 and CDR2 from the germline V gene are GTSNPN and SVGIG (reference sequence). CDR3 length equals 14 residues. The CDR3 loop reads CAWSKSRTVLEAFF. CDR3 DNA: TGTGCCTGGAGTAAGAGTCGGACCGTCTTAGAAGCTTTCTTT.

The chain has TRBV4-1 and TRBJ1-5, with 8 bases identical to TRBD1. This CDR3 region has 14 residues. The junction had 3 bases not matched to a gene; V was cut back by 4 bases and J by 4 bases. Germline V CDR1 and CDR2: MGHRA, YSYEKL. This CDR3 is CASSRGQGNQPQHF. The CDR3 nucleotides are TGCGCCAGCAGCCGTGGACAGGGAAATCAGCCCCAGCATTTT.

This clone was detected many times. Other DNA sequences in the same sample also yield this CDR3. CDR3 sequence: CASSLSPRVNYGYTF. The DNA for the CDR3 is TGTGCCAGCAGTTTAAGCCCCCGGGTTAACTATGGCTACACCTTC. The chain combines TRBV28 with TRBJ1-2; D not resolved. Looked up from germline, CDR1 is MDHEN and CDR2 is SYDVKM. V gave up 2 bases and J gave up 1 base, with 11 bases separating them. The CDR3 totals 15 residues.

Here the CDR3 reads CSSRLSYEQYF. CDR3 DNA: TGCAGTTCCCGCCTCTCCTACGAGCAGTACTTC. The genes are TRBV20-1 and TRBJ2-7; no definite D call. Germline V gives CDR1 DFQATT, CDR2 SNEGSKA (reference sequence). Trimming cost V 8 bases and J 0 bases, with 8 bases left between them. The CDR3 is 11 residues long.

This clone was counted ten times or more. The rearrangement joins TRBV5-1 to TRBJ1-1, with D unclear. This CDR3 is built from 14 residues. The germline V gene has CDR1 SGHRS and CDR2 YFSETQ. Trimming removed 1 base from V and 1 base from J, with 8 bases in between. This CDR3 is CASSLWPGNTEAFF. CDR3 bases: TGCGCCAGCAGCTTGTGGCCGGGGAACACTGAAGCTTTCTTT.

The chain has TRBV4-2 and TRBJ2-5; D possibly corresponds to TRBD2 (5 bases). In germline, CDR1 is LGHNA, CDR2 YNFKEQ. The CDR3 spans 16 residues. The germline V and J ends were trimmed by 1 base and 0 bases, with 12 bases remaining between them. For the CDR3, the DNA is TGTGCCAGCAGCCAAGTCGGTGGGAGTAACCAAGAGACCCAGTACTTC. Translation gives CASSQVGGSNQETQYF.

This chain joins TRBV30 and TRBJ2-1, with unresolved D. V lost 5 bases to trimming and J lost 15 bases, with 23 bases between them. The germline CDR1 and CDR2 sequences are GTSNPN and SVGIG (reference sequence). There are 13 residues in the CDR3. The CDR3, as DNA: TGTGCCTGGCACCCCCTAAGAGGAGCCCCACCGTTCTTC. Its translation: CAWHPLRGAPPFF.

The rearrangement uses TRBV2 and TRBJ2-3; possibly TRBD1 for D (6 bases). The CDR3 sequence is 16 residues long. V lost 7 bases and J 2 bases, leaving 19 bases between the germline ends. Looked up from germline, CDR1 is SNHLY and CDR2 is FYNNEI. CDR3 sequence: CASTVPGQTLTDTQYF. The CDR3 coding sequence is TGTGCCAGCACCGTTCCCGGACAGACCCTCACAGATACGCAGTATTTT.

This clone was observed a few times. This sequence joins TRBV29-1 and TRBJ1-2; possible D gene TRBD1, 5 bases. Germline loops: CDR1 SQVTM, CDR2 ANQGSEA. The CDR3 covers 13 residues. V lost 3 bases and J lost 1, with 9 bases in between. The CDR3 region is CSVEGRGNYGYTF. CDR3 DNA: TGCAGCGTTGAGGGTAGGGGTAACTATGGCTACACCTTC.

The J gene is TRBJ2-3, the V gene TRBV9, with D uncertain. This CDR3 is built from 14 residues. Trimming pared 0 bases from V and 0 bases from J, leaving 5 bases between. Germline CDR1 SGDLS, CDR2 YYNGEE. The CDR3 protein is CASSVGVSTDTQYF. The CDR3 nucleotides read TGTGCCAGCAGCGTAGGCGTAAGCACAGATACGCAGTATTTT.

This clone appeared a few times. V gene TRBV7-9 combines with J gene TRBJ2-5, with 7 bases fitting TRBD1. V lost 5 bases and J lost 9; bases outside the gene matches: 9. This CDR3 is built from 13 residues. Germline loops: CDR1 SEHNR, CDR2 FQNEAQ (reference sequence). CDR3 nucleotide sequence: TGTGCCAGCAGCACCTCCCAAACAGGGGCCCAGTACTTC. As protein: CASSTSQTGAQYF.

The chain carries TRBV30 and TRBJ2-1; TRBD2 is a possible D gene (6 bases). CDR1 and CDR2 (germline): GTSNPN, SVGIG (reference sequence). This CDR3 has 19 residues. With 0 bases removed from V and 2 bases from J, the gap between germline ends came to 23 bases. In DNA form, the CDR3 reads TGTGCCTGGAGTGTTGGAAGTCCCCACGGGAGTCGGGCCTACAATGAGCAGTTCTTC. Translated: CAWSVGSPHGSRAYNEQFF.

The chain uses TRBV10-3 and TRBJ1-3, with D unclear. V was clipped by 8 bases and J by 4 bases, with 12 bases between them. The germline V gene encodes CDR1 ENHRY and CDR2 SYGVKD. CDR3 length: 13 amino acids. The DNA for the CDR3 is TGTGCCATCCGTCCGGGTCCAGGAAACACCATATATTTT. Its translation: CAIRPGPGNTIYF.

This clone was counted a few times. V and J are TRBV10-3 and TRBJ2-1, with 7 nucleotides matching TRBD1. Germline V gives CDR1 ENHRY, CDR2 SYGVKD. With 8 bases clipped from V and 8 bases from J, the junction kept 3 bases outside the gene matches. The CDR3 consists of 11 residues. CDR3 sequence (DNA): TGTGCCATCCTAGGGGGCTATGAGCAGTTCTTC. Translation gives CAILGGYEQFF.

The table lists this clone with a few counts. The chain has TRBV7-9 and TRBJ2-3; no clear D gene. V was trimmed by 3 bases and J by 3 bases, leaving 10 bases between them. Germline V CDR1 and CDR2: SEHNR, FQNEAQ (reference sequence). This CDR3 is 14 amino acids long. This CDR3 reads CASSFGQVTDTQYF. Written as DNA, the CDR3 is TGTGCCAGCAGCTTCGGCCAGGTAACAGATACGCAGTATTTT.

The chain joins TRBV7-3 to TRBJ2-1; D not certain. V was pared by 2 bases and J by 6 bases, with 20 bases between. CDR1 and CDR2 (germline): SGHTA, FQGTGA. The CDR3 extends over 17 amino acids. The CDR3 is CASSLGSRREDLNEQFF. CDR3 DNA sequence: TGTGCCAGCAGCTTAGGGTCACGGCGCGAAGACCTCAATGAGCAGTTCTTC. Full variable domain (missing parts from reference TRBV7-3 and TRBJ2-1): GAGVSQTPSNKVTEKGKYVELRCDPISGHTALYWYRQSLGQGPEFLIYFQGTGAADDSGLPNDRFFAVRPEGSVSTLKIQRTERGDSAVYLCASSLGSRREDLNEQFFGPGTRLTVL.

This clone was detected a few times. The chain joins TRBV11-3 to TRBJ1-5; D ambiguous. Germline V lookup: CDR1 SGHNT, CDR2 YENEEA. The CDR3 is made up of 14 amino acids. V dropped 5 bases and J dropped 5 bases, with 13 bases sitting between them. The CDR3 nucleotides are TGTGCCAGCAGCCGACCCTTCATTTATCAGCCCCAGCATTTT. Protein sequence: CASSRPFIYQPQHF.

The rearrangement joins TRBV9 to TRBJ2-7; D uncertain. The germline CDR1 and CDR2 sequences are SGDLS and YYNGEE. V shed 4 bases and J shed 5 bases, with 13 bases lying between them. This CDR3 is 13 amino acids long. CDR3 region: CASSLGFSDEQYF. DNA for the CDR3: TGTGCCAGCAGCCTAGGTTTTTCGGACGAGCAGTACTTC.

The chain links TRBV9 to TRBJ1-2, with D tentatively TRBD1 (5 bases). Trimming left V 4 bases short and J 3 bases short, with 16 bases between. The CDR3 is made up of 15 amino acids. Germline-derived CDR1 and CDR2 are SGDLS and YYNGEE. As DNA, the CDR3 is TGTGCCAGCAGCTCCGGGTCCGACAGCTACTATGGCTACACCTTC. Encoded protein: CASSSGSDSYYGYTF.

CDR3 protein: CSVGGGGQPQHF. CDR3 DNA: TGCAGCGTTGGAGGGGGTGGACAGCCCCAGCATTTT. This chain joins TRBV29-1 and TRBJ1-5, with D possibly matching TRBD1 (6 bases). The germline V and J ends were trimmed by 4 bases and 7 bases, with 11 bases remaining between them. The germline V gene encodes CDR1 SQVTM and CDR2 ANQGSEA. This CDR3 comprises 12 residues. Full variable domain (remainder filled in from reference TRBV29-1 and TRBJ1-5): SAVISQKPSRDICQRGTSLTIQCQVDSQVTMMFWYRQQPGQSLTLIATANQGSEATYESGFVIDKFPISRPNLTFSTLTVSNMSPEDSSIYLCSVGGGGQPQHFGDGTRLSIL.

The chain combines TRBV2 with TRBJ1-2, with a tentative D call TRBD1 (6 bases). Trimming left V 1 base short and J 8 bases short, with 8 bases between. CDR3 length: 12 amino acids. Germline values: CDR1 SNHLY, CDR2 FYNNEI. This CDR3 reads CASSEDRVGYTF. The CDR3 DNA follows: TGTGCCAGCAGTGAAGACAGGGTAGGCTACACCTTC.

The rearrangement uses TRBV11-1 and TRBJ2-3; weak D call: TRBD1 (5 bases). CDR1 and CDR2 from the germline V gene are SGHAT and FQDESV (reference sequence). Between the trimmed V and J ends, which lost 5 bases and 1 base, there was a span of 19 bases. The CDR3 is 17 residues long. The CDR3 here is CASSQSNTVRGTDTQYF. CDR3 bases: TGTGCCAGCAGCCAATCCAATACGGTCAGGGGCACAGATACGCAGTATTTT.